These 23 T cell receptor beta chains originate from one sample sequenced in a study of CD8+ T cells in alopecia areata. Regarding treatment: oral pan-JAK inhibitor, 5-10 mg twice daily. Following extraction, RNA underwent reverse transcription to cDNA, which served as the sequencing template. Repertoires were generated with immunoSEQ multiplex PCR, while TCRdb's copy carries only in-frame clones and drops some. The sample carries 150,000 to 200,000 clones, approximately 56% recorded once. The material was CD4+ T cells sorted from blood, obtained at week 4, from a patient treated with tofacitinib. The receptors originated from a human donor with alopecia areata.

This clone has only a few counts. V is TRBV29-1 and J is TRBJ1-5; possible D gene TRBD1, 6 bases. In germline, CDR1 is SQVTM, CDR2 ANQGSEA. The length of the CDR3 is 13 residues. V lost 4 bases, J lost 5 bases, and 12 bases lay in between. The CDR3 DNA is TGCAGCGTTGCACTAAACAGGGATCAGCCCCAGCATTTT. It yields the protein CSVALNRDQPQHF.

This clone has a single count. The V and J genes are TRBV29-1 and TRBJ2-7; perhaps TRBD1 as D (6 bases). This CDR3 contains 11 residues. Germline CDR1 is SQVTM and CDR2 is ANQGSEA. V was trimmed by 7 bases and J by 3 bases, leaving 10 bases between them. The CDR3 is CSGLQGYEQYF. In DNA, the CDR3 is TGCAGCGGCCTACAGGGCTACGAGCAGTACTTC.

V is TRBV2 and J is TRBJ1-2; TRBD1 aligns across 8 bases. After removal of 7 bases from V and 0 bases from J, the junction contained 4 bases not matched to a gene. CDR3 length: 14 amino acids. Germline CDR1 reads SNHLY; CDR2 reads FYNNEI. The CDR3 sequence: CASNDRGTNYGYTF. The CDR3 nucleotides read TGTGCCAGCAACGACAGGGGTACTAACTATGGCTACACCTTC.

This clone was detected only once. The J gene is TRBJ1-2, the V gene TRBV29-1, with D unresolved. Looked up from germline, CDR1 is SQVTM and CDR2 is ANQGSEA. This CDR3 spans 11 amino acids. The V and J ends lost 4 bases and 5 bases respectively, with 8 bases between them. The CDR3 reads CSVVVKYGYTF. The DNA for the CDR3 is TGCAGCGTTGTGGTAAAGTATGGCTACACCTTC.

The V gene is TRBV30, the J gene TRBJ1-1; TRBD1 might be the D (5 bases). In germline, CDR1 is GTSNPN, CDR2 SVGIG (reference sequence). The CDR3 is 14 amino acids. Trimming took 0 bases from V and 6 from J, leaving 14 bases between them. The CDR3 coding sequence is TGTGCCTGGAGTGTACCCGGCAGGGTGGCTGAAGCTTTCTTT. This codes for CAWSVPGRVAEAFF.

This clone occurred a few times. The rearrangement links TRBV30 to TRBJ2-5; D may correspond to TRBD1 or TRBD2 (7 bases each). The germline CDR1 and CDR2 sequences are GTSNPN and SVGIG (reference sequence). V lost 3 bases and J 5 bases, leaving 13 bases between the germline ends. The CDR3 covers 13 residues. DNA for the CDR3: TGTGCCTGGAGGGGAGGGGGCCTGGAGACCCAGTACTTC. It yields the protein CAWRGGGLETQYF.

The chain links TRBV30 to TRBJ1-5; D possibly corresponds to TRBD1 (5 bases). The CDR3 runs 13 residues. Germline V gene lookup returns CDR1 GTSNPN and CDR2 SVGIG (reference sequence). Deletions cut 4 bases from V and 5 bases from J, with 12 bases between. CDR3 in amino acids: CAWKGEGYQPQHF. CDR3 DNA sequence: TGTGCCTGGAAAGGGGAAGGCTATCAGCCCCAGCATTTT. Filled out from reference TRBV30 and TRBJ1-5, the complete variable domain reads SQTIHQWPATLVQPVGSPLSLECTVEGTSNPNLYWYRQAAGRGLQLLFYSVGIGQISSEVPQNLSASRPQDRQFILSSKKLLLSDSGFYLCAWKGEGYQPQHFGDGTRLSIL.

The rearrangement uses TRBV27 and TRBJ1-5, with D tentatively TRBD1 (5 bases). The germline CDR1 and CDR2 sequences are MNHEY and SMNVEV (reference sequence). The CDR3 sequence is 13 residues long. Trimming took off 6 bases at V and 4 bases at J, with 10 bases between the two ends. The CDR3 region is CASRGDRNQPQHF. The CDR3 coding sequence is TGTGCCAGCAGGGGGGACCGAAATCAGCCCCAGCATTTT.

The V call is TRBV15, the J call TRBJ2-2; no firm D call. Germline CDR1 is LNHNV and CDR2 is YYDKDF (reference sequence). Trimming took 5 bases from V and 4 from J, leaving 5 bases between them. CDR3 length equals 12 residues. The CDR3: CATSLPTGELFF. The DNA of the CDR3 is TGTGCCACCAGCTTACCCACCGGGGAGCTGTTTTTT.

The CDR3 DNA sequence: TGTGCCAGCAGTCCCCCGGAAAATTATGAGCAGTTCTTC. It specifies CASSPPENYEQFF. V usage is TRBV6-1 and J usage is TRBJ2-1; D unclear. Germline V gene sequence: CDR1 MNHNS, CDR2 SASEGT. Trimming pared 5 bases from V and 8 bases from J, leaving 13 bases between. This CDR3 has 13 residues.

CDR3 nucleotide sequence: TGTGCCAGCAGTTTAGAGGGACAGGGGTTTGGGGCCCAGTACTTC. Residues: CASSLEGQGFGAQYF. The V gene is TRBV27, the J gene TRBJ2-5; 10 bases map to TRBD1. The germline gives CDR1 MNHEY, CDR2 SMNVEV (reference sequence). V shed 2 bases, J shed 9 bases, and the junction held 9 bases outside the gene matches. The CDR3 runs to 15 residues.

This clone was detected a few times. V and J are TRBV5-6 and TRBJ1-6; 12 bases are a match to TRBD1. The CDR3 loop spans 14 amino acids. Germline CDR1 SGHDT, CDR2 YYEEEE. Trimming removed 4 bases from V and 10 bases from J; junction bases left unmatched: 3. CDR3 DNA: TGTGCCAGCAGCCGGGACAGGGGGCGATCACCCCTCCACTTT. Amino acids: CASSRDRGRSPLHF.

Here the CDR3 DNA reads TGTGCCAGCAGCCCTAGCGGGGGTAGCTCCTACAATGAGCAGTTCTTC. Translated, it gives CASSPSGGSSYNEQFF. The chain uses TRBV5-4 and TRBJ2-1; 10 bases are a match to TRBD2. V gave up 4 bases and J gave up 0 bases; unmatched junction bases: 4. The length of the CDR3 is 16 residues. In germline, CDR1 is SGHNT, CDR2 YYREEE (reference sequence).

This clone was observed once. J is TRBJ2-7 and V is TRBV2; 7 positions agree with TRBD1. V lost 4 bases and J lost 2; bases outside the gene matches: 8. Germline V gene sequence: CDR1 SNHLY, CDR2 FYNNEI. CDR3 size: 15 residues. The CDR3 spells CASSAEQGFTYEQYF. The CDR3 DNA follows: TGTGCCAGCAGTGCCGAACAGGGGTTTACCTACGAGCAGTACTTC. Drawing the rest from reference TRBV2 and TRBJ2-7, the complete variable domain is EPEVTQTPSHQVTQMGQEVILRCVPISNHLYFYWYRQILGQKVEFLVSFYNNEISEKSEIFDDQFSVERPDGSNFTLKIRSTKLEDSAMYFCASSAEQGFTYEQYFGPGTRLTVT.

CDR3 nucleotide sequence: TGTGCCAGCAGCCCCGGGACAGGGCGCTCTGGGGCCAACGTCCTGACTTTC. Translating it yields CASSPGTGRSGANVLTF. The V gene is TRBV7-3, the J gene TRBJ2-6; TRBD1 agrees at 9 bases. The V gene end was trimmed by 5 bases and the J gene end by 0 bases; junction bases not matched to a gene: 5. CDR3 length equals 17 residues. Germline CDR1 reads SGHTA; CDR2 reads FQGTGA.

The V and J genes are TRBV4-3 and TRBJ2-3; 9 bases agree with TRBD2. Per germline, CDR1 LGHNA and CDR2 YSLEER. The CDR3 consists of 17 residues. After removal of 3 bases from V and 1 base from J, the junction contained 8 bases not matched to a gene. The CDR3 spells CASSHSSSGDGTDTQYF. Written as DNA, the CDR3 is TGCGCCAGCAGCCATTCCTCTAGCGGGGACGGCACAGATACGCAGTATTTT.

V is TRBV2 and J is TRBJ2-7; D ambiguous. This CDR3 has 13 amino acids. Per the germline V gene, CDR1 is SNHLY and CDR2 is FYNNEI. Trimming removed 0 bases at V and 3 bases at J, with 6 bases between. The CDR3 here is CASSEASGYEQYF. The CDR3 region has the DNA TGTGCCAGCAGTGAAGCGTCAGGCTACGAGCAGTACTTC.

The chain couples TRBV30 to TRBJ1-1; TRBD1 matches at 7 bases. J was trimmed by 4 bases and V by 5 bases; bases with no gene match: 1. The CDR3 loop spans 11 amino acids. Germline V gene sequence: CDR1 GTSNPN, CDR2 SVGIG (reference sequence). The CDR3, as DNA: TGTGCCTGGCACAGGGGCACTGAAGCTTTCTTT. This translates into CAWHRGTEAFF. Based on the CDR3 plus reference TRBV30 and TRBJ1-1, the full variable domain is SQTIHQWPATLVQPVGSPLSLECTVEGTSNPNLYWYRQAAGRGLQLLFYSVGIGQISSEVPQNLSASRPQDRQFILSSKKLLLSDSGFYLCAWHRGTEAFFGQGTRLTVV.

J is TRBJ2-1 and V is TRBV6-5, with no clear D. The CDR3 has 11 residues. V was pared by 7 bases and J by 8 bases, with 9 bases between. Germline lookup yields CDR1 MNHEY and CDR2 SVGAGI. The CDR3 DNA reads as TGTGCCAGCACTAAGGGATATGAGCAGTTCTTC. Encoded protein: CASTKGYEQFF.

This chain uses TRBV9 with TRBJ2-7; D is tentatively TRBD1 or TRBD2 (10 bases each). Trimming cost V 2 bases and J 4 bases, with 34 bases left between them. The CDR3 is 21 residues long. Germline V lookup: CDR1 SGDLS, CDR2 YYNGEE. Here the CDR3 DNA reads TGTGCCAGCAGCGTGGGAGATGGGACAGGGGCCCAAAGGACTAGCGGATACGAGCAGTACTTC. Its translation: CASSVGDGTGAQRTSGYEQYF.

The V and J genes are TRBV4-1 and TRBJ2-3, with D possibly TRBD2 on 5 matching bases. Trimming cost V 4 bases and J 6 bases, with 17 bases left between them. In germline, CDR1 is MGHRA, CDR2 YSYEKL. This CDR3 comprises 15 residues. The CDR3 reads CASSPRARPTDTQYF. CDR3 DNA: TGCGCCAGCAGCCCGCGGGCTAGGCCCACTGATACGCAGTATTTT.

This clone came up a few times. This chain uses TRBV28 with TRBJ1-5, with a possible D match to TRBD1 (5 bases). V lost 8 bases and J lost 4, with 9 bases in between. CDR1 is MDHEN and CDR2 is SYDVKM in the germline V gene. CDR3 length: 12 residues. DNA of the CDR3: TGTGCCAGCTGGGGACCTAATCAGCCCCAGCATTTT. It yields the protein CASWGPNQPQHF.

The table lists this clone with a few counts. The chain couples TRBV5-1 to TRBJ2-3; 12 bases fit TRBD2. The length of the CDR3 is 15 residues. Germline V gene lookup returns CDR1 SGHRS and CDR2 YFSETQ. V gave up 4 bases and J gave up 6 bases; unmatched junction bases: 6. DNA of the CDR3: TGCGCCAGCAGCGCTAGCGGGGGGGCGTGGGATACGCAGTATTTT. Protein product: CASSASGGAWDTQYF.